This TCR beta chain was obtained from a study of shared clonotypes between healthy human individuals. Unsorted PBMC replicate PCRs used around 300 ng DNA, about 30,000 T cell genomes. The sequencing of unsorted PBMC DNA took place on ten immunoSEQ deep assay plates. Assay: immunoSEQ multiplex PCR; the TCRdb copy retains only in-frame clones and omits some. The sample lists 450,000 to 500,000 clones, roughly 80% occurring once. Study outcomes and limitations: Only blood samples were collected, and tissue repertoires likely differ.

A note on this clone: Its specificity is unknown.

The donors were adults (healthy and HIV-negative) with no recent acute infections or vaccinations. The CDR3 runs 15 residues. J gave up 4 bases and V 7 bases, and 6 bases lay outside the gene matches. Germline V gene sequence: CDR1 MNHEY, CDR2 SVGAGI. The rearrangement joins TRBV6-5 to TRBJ2-6; 8 nucleotides line up with TRBD1. The clonotype was recovered from a middle-aged woman in good health. Some clones in this sample may be carry-over from other donors' samples. The sequencing sample was made of PBMCs. The chain's CDR3 is CASTRQGLGANVLTF. Written as DNA, the CDR3 is TGTGCCAGCACCAGACAGGGGCTGGGGGCCAACGTCCTGACTTTC.